This T cell receptor (beta chain) originates from a study of T cell repertoires in cytomegalovirus infection. In its sample, this clonotype was seen a few times. V was trimmed by 8 bases and J by 3 bases, leaving 17 bases between them. There are 15 residues in the CDR3. TCRdb reprocessed the reads via MiXCR and lists one record per CDR3 protein. The sample lists about 360,000 distinct CDR3 sequences, about a sixth occurring once. V usage is TRBV12-3 or TRBV12-4 and J usage is TRBJ1-3; possible D gene TRBD1, 6 bases. The specimen was PBMCs. This sequence was found in a human donor in good health (CMV status not recorded). Some clones in this sample may be carry-over from other donors' samples. The CDR3 nucleotides read TGTGCCAGCGGGCGGTCGGGGGCAGGTGGAAACACCATATATTTT. This sequence encodes CASGRSGAGGNTIYF.